The T cell receptor (beta chain) described here comes from a study of control samples from healthy donors and cancer patients. The method was immunoSEQ multiplex PCR; TCRdb's version includes in-frame clones alone and lacks a portion of them. The sample yields more than 120,000 clones, 75% to 95% seen once. This clone has only one observation. Sequencing was carried out using blood. The sequence came from a man younger than 45 in good health.

CDR3 in DNA: TGTGCCAGCAGTTACGGGACAGGGTACTACGAGCAGTACTTC. Translating gives CASSYGTGYYEQYF. This chain joins TRBV6-5 and TRBJ2-7; 9 bases line up with TRBD1. This CDR3 has 14 amino acids. The germline V gene has CDR1 MNHEY and CDR2 SVGAGI. V shed 2 bases and J 3 bases; nucleotides not matched to a gene: 2.